This T cell receptor beta chain was sequenced for a study of blood T cells in healthy people across ages (dated by TCRdb to the mid-2010s). For context, the study as a whole: In model experiments, roughly one uniquely barcoded TCR beta cDNA molecule per two T cells was captured by template switching. The study measured age-related changes in TCR beta repertoire diversity using deep sequencing normalized with unique cDNA molecular identifiers. The donors were split into four age groups: young (average around 15 years), middle-aged (39), aged (around 67) and long-lived (roughly 77). For two donors (one aged 18 to 30 and one aged 80 or older), the study analyzed two additional independent replicas of 1 million unique cDNA reads from the same blood draw.

This clonotype has just a few counts. The antigen this receptor binds is unknown. Base qualities are not at hand, and no much larger clone is one base apart. The donors were roughly 40 Caucasian individuals from Russia, aged roughly 6 to 100 years, who were systemically healthy. Each donor gave 9 to 10 milliliters of peripheral blood, collected into EDTA-treated Vacutainer tubes. Ficoll-Paque density-gradient centrifugation was used to isolate PBMCs, with at least 7 million per sample. Total RNA, at least 6 micrograms per sample, was extracted from PBMCs with Trizol reagent. Naive CD45RAhigh/CD27high T cell percentages were measured by flow cytometry on a PBMC aliquot from every donor. Findings and caveats that apply to the study as a whole: Compared with the aged group, the long-lived group had more naive CD4+ T cells, fewer expanded clones and increased TCR diversity, suggesting age selection. A strong correlation was found between observed TCR beta diversity and the percentage of naive T cells measured by flow cytometry. Total diversity estimates from one million sequenced T cells were considered lower bounds and underestimates. The CMV infection status of donors was not known, potentially confounding age-related changes in expanded clonotypes. Observed TCR beta diversity per million T cells fell roughly linearly with age, and a significant reduction was already apparent by age roughly 40. Since profiling was done on bulk unsorted PBMCs, naive and antigen-experienced compartments could not be conclusively compared.

Receptor amplification or capture employed 5' RACE. The instrument given in TCRdb is Illumina HiSeq 2500. The second PCR ran for roughly 7 to 12 cycles and used a J-beta primer mix along with a sample-barcoded 5' primer. A template-switch 5' adaptor carrying 12 random nucleotides introduced a unique molecular identifier onto each TCR beta cDNA molecule. Each sample yielded at least 2.5 million CDR3-containing paired-end reads. The Mint cDNA synthesis kit, primed by a TRBC-specific oligonucleotide, was used to synthesize first-strand cDNA from all RNA. Following uracil-DNA glycosylase treatment, a first 18-cycle PCR with universal primers M1SS and BC2_uni_R was performed on all cDNA. In the paper's pipeline: For normalization, 1 million high-quality reads were randomly selected from each sample, with every read carrying a distinct molecular identifier. Reads with shared molecular identifiers were discarded instead of being binned into consensus sequences. MiTCR, with a Q25 quality threshold and the strictest error-elimination algorithm, was used for CDR3 identification, clonotype clustering and error correction. A nonparametric unseen species model using Euler transformation provided a lower-bound estimate of total TCR beta diversity. TCRdb reanalyzed the raw reads on its own, using fastp at Q25 for trimming and MiXCR for clone calling, and kept in-frame beta chains. Every CDR3 protein is listed once, alongside the most common genes and DNA of its rows. Here the V and J calls rest on TCRdb's processing, not on the authors' analysis. Recorded for this sample are around 1,000,000 distinct CDR3 sequences; 20% to 25% of them occurred a single time. The ten largest make up around 0.75% of the sample.

The CDR3 starts with the cysteine, ends with the phenylalanine, and has 14 residues. Of the read, only the CDR3 DNA is kept; its 42 bases are in frame from base 1. Deletion took 1 base off V and 4 bases off J, with a span of 7 bases between the germline ends. As encoded in the germline V gene, CDR1 is SGHTA while CDR2 is FQGNSA. This sample also belongs to another study, concerning T cells of mothers and their children. The second publication reports: Donors were nine systemically healthy Caucasian individuals: three mothers and their six children. cDNA synthesis used all of the extracted RNA, with around 1.5 ug of RNA in each 15 ul reaction. In the second PCR, sample barcodes and 2-4 random nucleotides were introduced via the M1S primer. More than 8 million TCR beta CDR3 reads were obtained from each mother, and roughly 3 million reads were obtained from each child. TCR recombination output is similarly shaped by thymic selection in related and unrelated pairs, with a minor effect exerted by inherited differences. Normalized repertoire overlap was always found to be slightly, but never significantly, higher in related mother-child pairs than in unrelated mother-child pairs. No persistent microchimeric T cell clones were detected, at a sensitivity of 90 to 100 clones per million clonotypes. The study used deep NGS to compare TCR beta repertoires of mothers and children, seeking features distinguishing related mother-child pairs from unrelated individuals. Mothers averaged roughly 40 +/- 4 years of age and children averaged roughly 10 +/- 4 years. After adapter ligation was performed with NEBNext reagents, the libraries were sequenced on an Illumina HiSeq 2000 with 100+100 nt paired-end reads. To prevent cross-contamination, the mother and child libraries were prepared one month apart and sequenced in separate runs. Between roughly 500,000 and 2,300,000 distinct TCR beta clonotypes were identified per donor. Naive TCR beta clonotypes were estimated from low-frequency clonotypes matched to each donor's FACS-determined naive share, without sorting.

The sequenced sample was blood. The TCR comes from a girl aged 2-10 years in good health. In this chain, TRBV7-2 is recombined with TRBJ1-4; a confident D gene designation cannot be given. The CDR3 amino acid sequence is: CASSLGGLNEKLFF. The nucleotide sequence is given as TGTGCCAGCAGCTTAGGAGGACTTAATGAAAAACTGTTTTTT.